The 27 T cell receptor beta chains in this list originate from one sample, sequenced in a study of Ad26.COV2.S vaccination and SARS-CoV-2 variants. Treatment here: some 19 received Ad26.COV2.S at low or high dose, single or two shots; about 5 received placebo; per-sample allocation not given. Day 63 after the first injection of vaccine or placebo was the sampling time. The data were produced by immunoSEQ multiplex PCR, yet TCRdb's version contains in-frame clones alone and is incomplete. Of a few hundred thousand clones in the sample, roughly 90% were seen once. The sample here was peripheral blood, taken in a trial of Ad26.COV2.S vaccine versus placebo. These TCRs come from a person aged 18-60 years who received the Ad26.COV2.S COVID-19 vaccine or a placebo.

This chain uses TRBV7-9 with TRBJ2-1, with D perhaps assigned TRBD1 or TRBD2 (5 bases each). The V and J ends lost 1 base and 6 bases respectively, with 16 bases between them. Germline V gene data show CDR1 as SEHNR and CDR2 as FQNEAQ (reference sequence). The CDR3 covers 16 residues. The CDR3 nucleotides are TGTGCCAGCAGCTTAGTCGGTAGCCTGAGGGGCAATGAGCAGTTCTTC. Translated, it gives CASSLVGSLRGNEQFF.

This chain joins TRBV7-8 and TRBJ2-1, with TRBD2 matching over 9 bases. Per germline, CDR1 SGHVS and CDR2 FQNEAQ. This CDR3 comprises 16 residues. Unmatched junction bases numbered 7, after V lost 3 bases and J lost 4 bases. CDR3 bases: TGTGCCAGCAGCTTCCCCCGACTAGCGGATTACAATGAGCAGTTCTTC. This translates into CASSFPRLADYNEQFF.

The J gene is TRBJ1-3, the V gene TRBV4-2, with D hard to call. Germline lookup yields CDR1 LGHNA and CDR2 YNFKEQ. There are 15 residues in the CDR3. Trimming cost V 3 bases and J 6 bases, with 15 bases left between them. DNA of the CDR3: TGTGCCAGCAGCCAGAACGTCGGGGAAGAAAACACCATATATTTT. It encodes CASSQNVGEENTIYF.

The chain combines TRBV25-1 with TRBJ2-1; 8 positions match TRBD2. Germline-derived CDR1 and CDR2 are MGHDK and SYGVNS. The CDR3 loop spans 16 amino acids. Trimming at V came to 1 base and at J to 2 bases, leaving 4 bases not matched to a gene. In DNA form, the CDR3 reads TGTGCCAGCAGTGAATGGGCGGGAGGCCCCTACAATGAGCAGTTCTTC. Residues: CASSEWAGGPYNEQFF.

V gene TRBV5-1 combines with J gene TRBJ1-1, with 9 bases aligning to TRBD1. Unmatched junction bases numbered 17, after V lost 4 bases and J lost 4 bases. The germline gives CDR1 SGHRS, CDR2 YFSETQ. The CDR3 covers 18 residues. The CDR3 bases are TGCGCCAGCAGCCCCGACCCACCGGGACAGGGCAGGGGCACTGAAGCTTTCTTT. This codes for CASSPDPPGQGRGTEAFF.

The V and J genes are TRBV28 and TRBJ1-1, with D maybe TRBD1 (5 bases). V shed 3 bases and J shed 6 bases, with 23 bases lying between them. The germline gives CDR1 MDHEN, CDR2 SYDVKM. CDR3 length: 17 residues. The CDR3 coding sequence is TGTGCCAGCAGTTTTAGGCCGGGACTACCCGATGGGGCTGAAGCTTTCTTT. Its protein product is CASSFRPGLPDGAEAFF.

This clone was detected once. CDR3 bases: TGCGCCAGCAGCGATTCAAGCGGGAGGGCCCCTTACAATGAGCAGTTCTTC. It specifies CASSDSSGRAPYNEQFF. The V call is TRBV4-1, the J call TRBJ2-1; 10 bases agree with TRBD2. Germline trimming cut 5 bases from V and 4 bases from J; bases unmatched to any gene: 11. CDR3 length equals 17 residues. Germline V lookup: CDR1 MGHRA, CDR2 YSYEKL.

V and J are TRBV5-1 and TRBJ2-2; a weak D match, TRBD2 (5 bases). Germline assignment: CDR1 SGHRS and CDR2 YFSETQ. Trimming removed 0 bases at V and 3 bases at J, with 12 bases between. CDR3 size: 16 residues. Written as DNA, the CDR3 is TGCGCCAGCAGCTTGGGGTCTAGCATATACACCGGGGAGCTGTTTTTT. Amino acids: CASSLGSSIYTGELFF. Based on the CDR3 plus reference TRBV5-1 and TRBJ2-2, the full variable domain is KAGVTQTPRYLIKTRGQQVTLSCSPISGHRSVSWYQQTPGQGLQFLFEYFSETQRNKGNFPGRFSGRQFSNSRSEMNVSTLELGDSALYLCASSLGSSIYTGELFFGEGSRLTVL.

This clone was seen once. V and J are TRBV24-1 and TRBJ2-1; 7 nucleotides align to TRBD1. The V gene's germline CDR1 is KGHDR and CDR2 SFDVKD. The CDR3 contains 16 residues. The J segment lost 0 bases and the V segment lost 2 bases, leaving 3 bases of the junction unmatched. The CDR3 sequence: CATSDSTGSSYNEQFF. The DNA of the CDR3 is TGTGCCACCAGTGATTCGACAGGGAGCTCCTACAATGAGCAGTTCTTC.

This rearrangement joins TRBV7-6 to TRBJ1-3, with D uncertain. V lost 3 bases and J lost 4, with 7 bases in between. Germline loops: CDR1 SGHVS, CDR2 FNYEAQ. The CDR3 sequence is 13 residues long. CDR3 protein: CASSLAGGNTIYF. CDR3 DNA: TGTGCCAGCAGCTTGGCAGGCGGAAACACCATATATTTT.

V usage is TRBV6-2 or TRBV6-3 and J usage is TRBJ2-5, with TRBD1 matching over 9 bases. Germline CDR1 is MNHEY and CDR2 is SVGEGT. Trimming cost V 6 bases and J 7 bases; bases outside gene matches: 12. CDR3 length: 15 residues. The CDR3 spells CASSRLTGQGTTQYF. Here the CDR3 DNA reads TGTGCCAGCAGCCGACTTACGGGACAGGGAACGACCCAGTACTTC.

The chain carries TRBV10-3 and TRBJ2-7, with D tentatively TRBD1 or TRBD2 (6 bases each). The CDR3 spans 13 residues. CDR1 and CDR2 (germline): ENHRY, SYGVKD. V lost 6 bases and J lost 5, with 14 bases in between. CDR3 region: CAISLQGGDEQYF. The CDR3 DNA is TGTGCCATCAGCCTACAGGGCGGGGACGAGCAGTACTTC.

The V and J genes are TRBV28 and TRBJ1-3; D is unresolved. The CDR3 extends over 14 amino acids. Germline loops: CDR1 MDHEN, CDR2 SYDVKM. The ends were cut back, 2 bases at V and 1 base at J, with 6 bases in the middle. CDR3 sequence reads: CASSLMRSGNTIYF. CDR3 nucleotide sequence: TGTGCCAGCAGTTTAATGCGGTCTGGAAACACCATATATTTT.

This rearrangement joins TRBV6-1 to TRBJ1-2; TRBD1 aligns across 8 bases. The ends lost 4 bases at V and 0 bases at J; junction bases unmatched: 10. Germline values: CDR1 MNHNS, CDR2 SASEGT. The CDR3 covers 17 residues. The CDR3 sequence: CASSAESTGATNYGYTF. DNA of the CDR3: TGTGCCAGCAGTGCGGAATCGACAGGGGCGACTAACTATGGCTACACCTTC.

J is TRBJ1-1 and V is TRBV25-1, with D perhaps matching TRBD1 (5 bases). In germline, CDR1 is MGHDK, CDR2 SYGVNS. V shed 4 bases and J shed 0 bases, with 12 bases lying between them. CDR3 length: 15 residues. Here the CDR3 reads CASSAWGSLNTEAFF. The CDR3 DNA follows: TGTGCCAGCAGTGCTTGGGGGTCCCTGAACACTGAAGCTTTCTTT.

CDR3 sequence (DNA): TGCGCCAGCCAGGCTAGTGGCGGGAGTGATACGCAGTATTTT. Translation: CASQASGGSDTQYF. This sequence joins TRBV5-1 and TRBJ2-3; 7 bases match TRBD2. After removal of 7 bases from V and 6 bases from J, the junction contained 11 bases not matched to a gene. Germline V gene lookup returns CDR1 SGHRS and CDR2 YFSETQ. CDR3 length: 14 amino acids.

This sequence joins TRBV19 and TRBJ2-3, with TRBD1 identical over 8 bases. With V trimmed by 4 bases and J by 1 base, 7 bases remained unmatched. Looked up from germline, CDR1 is LNHDA and CDR2 is SQIVND (reference sequence). The CDR3 runs 16 residues. The CDR3 loop is CASSTRTGKGTDTQYF. The CDR3 DNA is TGTGCCAGTAGTACACGGACAGGGAAGGGCACAGATACGCAGTATTTT.

This clone was seen only once. The genes are TRBV18 and TRBJ2-7, with a possible D match to TRBD2 (5 bases). Trimming pared 6 bases from V and 6 bases from J, leaving 18 bases between. Germline assignment: CDR1 KGHSH and CDR2 LQKENI. The CDR3 contains 14 residues. This CDR3 reads CASSFTEEGSEQYV. The DNA for the CDR3 is TGTGCCAGCTCCTTCACAGAGGAAGGGAGCGAGCAGTACGTC.

The chain links TRBV6-5 to TRBJ1-2; 9 bases line up with TRBD1. The length of the CDR3 is 14 residues. The trim removed 10 bases at V and 7 bases at J, leaving 13 bases unmatched. Germline V gene data show CDR1 as MNHEY and CDR2 as SVGAGI. CDR3 protein: CATERTGDVGGYTF. The CDR3, as DNA: TGTGCCACAGAAAGGACAGGGGACGTTGGTGGCTACACCTTC.

This chain uses TRBV9 with TRBJ1-1; D unresolved. The V gene lost 0 bases and the J gene lost 7 bases, with 10 bases spanning the gap. Per germline, CDR1 SGDLS and CDR2 YYNGEE. The CDR3 runs 13 residues. The CDR3 loop is CASSVGTTYEAFF. As DNA, the CDR3 is TGTGCCAGCAGCGTAGGGACCACCTATGAAGCTTTCTTT. Filled out from reference TRBV9 and TRBJ1-1, the complete variable domain reads DSGVTQTPKHLITATGQRVTLRCSPRSGDLSVYWYQQSLDQGLQFLIQYYNGEERAKGNILERFSAQQFPDLHSELNLSSLELGDSALYFCASSVGTTYEAFFGQGTRLTVV.

This clone has only one observation. V is TRBV29-1 and J is TRBJ2-3; D is perhaps TRBD2 (5 bases). Germline loops: CDR1 SQVTM, CDR2 ANQGSEA. The V end was cut by 5 bases, the J end by 0 bases, with 12 bases between. The CDR3 spans 14 residues. Here the CDR3 DNA reads TGCAGCGTTACCCACTGGGAGAGCACAGATACGCAGTATTTT. It translates to CSVTHWESTDTQYF.

This clone was seen only a few times. Other DNA sequences in this sample translate to the same CDR3. The V call is TRBV19, the J call TRBJ1-1; the D is unclear. The CDR3 extends over 14 amino acids. Trimming left V 3 bases short and J 3 bases short, with 11 bases between. CDR1 is LNHDA, CDR2 SQIVND, per germline (reference sequence). The CDR3 DNA reads TGTGCCAGTAGTATTAGGGCAGAAGACACTGAAGCTTTCTTT. Amino acids: CASSIRAEDTEAFF.

This rearrangement joins TRBV5-4 to TRBJ2-7, with a possible D match to TRBD1 (6 bases). V was shortened by 2 bases and J by 3 bases, with 9 bases between the two germline ends. The germline gives CDR1 SGHNT, CDR2 YYREEE (reference sequence). CDR3 length equals 13 residues. CDR3 sequence: CASSFKDSYEQYF. The CDR3 DNA is TGTGCCAGCAGCTTTAAGGACAGCTACGAGCAGTACTTC.

V usage is TRBV2 and J usage is TRBJ1-1, with a weak D call TRBD1 (5 bases). V lost 5 bases and J lost 1, with 11 bases in between. Germline CDR1 reads SNHLY; CDR2 reads FYNNEI. CDR3 length: 14 residues. As DNA, the CDR3 is TGTGCCAGCAGTCAGCTAACAGGGAACACTGAAGCTTTCTTT. It codes for CASSQLTGNTEAFF.

This clone appeared once. The rearrangement uses TRBV7-2 and TRBJ1-2, with D possibly TRBD1 on 5 matching bases. This CDR3 contains 15 residues. CDR1 is SGHTA and CDR2 is FQGNSA in the germline V gene. With 1 base removed from V and 1 base from J, the gap between germline ends came to 10 bases. The CDR3 is CASSLERGFNYGYTF. CDR3 DNA: TGTGCCAGCAGCTTAGAGAGGGGATTTAACTATGGCTACACCTTC.

The chain joins TRBV24-1 to TRBJ1-2; no definite D call. Trimming cost V 6 bases and J 1 base, with 14 bases left between them. Germline CDR1 KGHDR, CDR2 SFDVKD. This CDR3 has 15 amino acids. The CDR3 sequence: CATSRARDYNYGYTF. The CDR3 DNA follows: TGTGCCACCAGTAGGGCGCGGGATTATAACTATGGCTACACCTTC.

This chain uses TRBV5-8 with TRBJ1-2; D is ambiguous. The CDR3 spans 15 residues. V was trimmed by 4 bases and J by 6 bases, leaving 19 bases between them. Germline CDR1 reads SGHTS; CDR2 reads YDEGEE. Here the CDR3 DNA reads TGTGCCAGCAGCCTCAGACCGGGAGGGTCGCATGGCTACACCTTC. Its protein product is CASSLRPGGSHGYTF.